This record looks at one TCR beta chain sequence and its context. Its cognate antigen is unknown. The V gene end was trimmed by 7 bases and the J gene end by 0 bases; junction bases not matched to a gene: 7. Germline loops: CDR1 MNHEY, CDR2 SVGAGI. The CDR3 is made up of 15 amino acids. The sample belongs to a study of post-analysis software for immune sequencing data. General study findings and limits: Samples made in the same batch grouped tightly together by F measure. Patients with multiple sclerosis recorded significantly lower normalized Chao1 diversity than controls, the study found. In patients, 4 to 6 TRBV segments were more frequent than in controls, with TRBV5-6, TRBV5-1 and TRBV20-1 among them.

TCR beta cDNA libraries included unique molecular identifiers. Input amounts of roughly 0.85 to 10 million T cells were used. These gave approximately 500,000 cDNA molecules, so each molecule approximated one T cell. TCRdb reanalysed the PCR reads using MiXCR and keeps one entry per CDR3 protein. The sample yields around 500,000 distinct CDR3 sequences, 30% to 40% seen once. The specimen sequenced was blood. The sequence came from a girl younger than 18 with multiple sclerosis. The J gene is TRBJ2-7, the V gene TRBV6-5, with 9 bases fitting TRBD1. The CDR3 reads CASTPGQGSSYEQYF. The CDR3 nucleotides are TGTGCCAGCACCCCGGGACAGGGCAGCTCCTACGAGCAGTACTTC.